This is a list of T cell receptor beta chains from one sample in a study of shared clonotypes between healthy human individuals. TCRdb's copy holds only in-frame clones and misses some; the assay was immunoSEQ multiplex PCR. Of more than 1.2 million clones detected, approximately 98.5% appear once; the ten largest clones hold 0.36%. The sequenced material came from naive CD4+ T cells sorted from blood. The receptor set was obtained from a man between 25 and 39 years old in good health. Both conserved end residues are part of each CDR3. Fields, in order: CDR3 DNA, CDR3 protein, V gene, D gene, J gene, clone size. The D gene is left open where the match is weak. Clone size is shown for a subset of rows, as once, few, many or a class of expanded clone.

CDR3nt: TGCGCCAGCAGGCCGACCCGGGACAGGGGGCATGGCTACACCTTC; CDR3aa: CASRPTRDRGHGYTF; v_gene: TRBV5-1; d_gene: TRBD1; j_gene: TRBJ1-2; abundance: NA
CDR3nt: TGTGCCAGTAGTACCCCTAGCGGGAGGTACAATGAGCAGTTCTTC; CDR3aa: CASSTPSGRYNEQFF; v_gene: TRBV19; d_gene: TRBD2; j_gene: TRBJ2-1; abundance: NA
CDR3nt: TGCGCCAGCGGTCGAGAGAGCTCCTACGAGCAGTACTTC; CDR3aa: CASGRESSYEQYF; v_gene: TRBV5-1; d_gene: NA; j_gene: TRBJ2-7; abundance: once
CDR3nt: TGTGCCAGTATGACCCCCGGCGGCAGCCCTGGTCGAGGCTACACCTTC; CDR3aa: CASMTPGGSPGRGYTF; v_gene: TRBV19; d_gene: NA; j_gene: TRBJ1-2; abundance: NA
CDR3nt: TGTGCCAGCAGTAGAACACAATACGAGCAGTACTTC; CDR3aa: CASSRTQYEQYF; v_gene: TRBV28; d_gene: NA; j_gene: TRBJ2-7; abundance: NA
CDR3nt: TGTGCCAGCAGTGAAGGGCCGGGACGCCAAGAGACCCAGTACTTC; CDR3aa: CASSEGPGRQETQYF; v_gene: TRBV6-1; d_gene: NA; j_gene: TRBJ2-5; abundance: NA
CDR3nt: TGTGCCAGCAGTGTTACAGCCAGAGGCTACACCTTC; CDR3aa: CASSVTARGYTF; v_gene: TRBV6-1; d_gene: NA; j_gene: TRBJ1-2; abundance: NA
CDR3nt: TGTGCCAGCAGTTCGGACCGGTTGAACACTGAAGCTTTCTTT; CDR3aa: CASSSDRLNTEAFF; v_gene: TRBV28; d_gene: NA; j_gene: TRBJ1-1; abundance: NA
CDR3nt: TGTGCCAGCAGCTTCTACAGGGACTACCAAGAGACCCAGTACTTC; CDR3aa: CASSFYRDYQETQYF; v_gene: TRBV11-2; d_gene: NA; j_gene: TRBJ2-5; abundance: once
CDR3nt: TGTGCCAGCAGTTACTCGGGAGTGAGGACAGGGGAGCAGTACTTC; CDR3aa: CASSYSGVRTGEQYF; v_gene: TRBV6-5; d_gene: TRBD1; j_gene: TRBJ2-7; abundance: NA
CDR3nt: TGTGCCAGCAGGGAGAGACTAGCGGTTCATGAGCAGTTCTTC; CDR3aa: CASRERLAVHEQFF; v_gene: TRBV2; d_gene: TRBD2; j_gene: TRBJ2-1; abundance: NA
CDR3nt: TGTGCCAGCAGCTCGACAGGGGCTGGGGCCAACGTCCTGACTTTC; CDR3aa: CASSSTGAGANVLTF; v_gene: TRBV5-4; d_gene: TRBD1; j_gene: TRBJ2-6; abundance: NA
CDR3nt: TGTGCTAGTGGTCAACTTCCCGGGACTAGCGGGAGGGCATTGGTATTCGATGAGCAGTTCTTC; CDR3aa: CASGQLPGTSGRALVFDEQFF; v_gene: TRBV12-5; d_gene: TRBD2; j_gene: TRBJ2-1; abundance: NA
CDR3nt: TGTGCCAGCTCACTCGGACAGGGTGCAACTAATGAAAAACTGTTTTTT; CDR3aa: CASSLGQGATNEKLFF; v_gene: TRBV18; d_gene: TRBD1; j_gene: TRBJ1-4; abundance: NA
CDR3nt: TGTGCCAGCAGCGTAGAAGGACTAGCTGAGTGGGACGAGCAGTACTTC; CDR3aa: CASSVEGLAEWDEQYF; v_gene: TRBV9; d_gene: TRBD2; j_gene: TRBJ2-7; abundance: NA
CDR3nt: TGTGCCAGCACCGCGCGGTCCGGGACTTCTACCTACGAGCAGTACTTC; CDR3aa: CASTARSGTSTYEQYF; v_gene: TRBV5-6; d_gene: NA; j_gene: TRBJ2-7; abundance: NA
CDR3nt: TGTGCCAGCAGCTCCGTACACGGGGGGCAAGAGACCCAGTACTTC; CDR3aa: CASSSVHGGQETQYF; v_gene: TRBV7-9; d_gene: TRBD2; j_gene: TRBJ2-5; abundance: NA
CDR3nt: TGTGCCAGCAGCCAAGGTCCCATCCTCAATGAGCAGTTCTTC; CDR3aa: CASSQGPILNEQFF; v_gene: TRBV11-3; d_gene: NA; j_gene: TRBJ2-1; abundance: NA
CDR3nt: TGCAGCGTTGAAGATCGACTAGCGGGAGGGCACGGGGGCAATGAGCAGTTCTTC; CDR3aa: CSVEDRLAGGHGGNEQFF; v_gene: TRBV29-1; d_gene: TRBD2; j_gene: TRBJ2-1; abundance: NA
CDR3nt: TGTGCCAGCAGCCCCCCCGGCAGGACGCTATATGGCTACACCTTC; CDR3aa: CASSPPGRTLYGYTF; v_gene: TRBV5-6; d_gene: NA; j_gene: TRBJ1-2; abundance: NA
CDR3nt: TGTGCCAGCAGCAGCCGACAGGTTAGCACAGATACGCAGTATTTT; CDR3aa: CASSSRQVSTDTQYF; v_gene: TRBV7-9; d_gene: NA; j_gene: TRBJ2-3; abundance: once
CDR3nt: TGCAGCGTCTTAGCGGCCATCTCCTACGAGCAGTACTTC; CDR3aa: CSVLAAISYEQYF; v_gene: TRBV29-1; d_gene: NA; j_gene: TRBJ2-7; abundance: NA
CDR3nt: TGTGCCAGCAGCTTCGAGGTGGGCACAGATACGCAGTATTTT; CDR3aa: CASSFEVGTDTQYF; v_gene: TRBV7-2; d_gene: NA; j_gene: TRBJ2-3; abundance: NA
CDR3nt: TGTGCCAGCGTATACCGTTACAGCACAGATACGCAGTATTTT; CDR3aa: CASVYRYSTDTQYF; v_gene: TRBV2; d_gene: NA; j_gene: TRBJ2-3; abundance: once
CDR3nt: TGTGCCAGCAGCTCTGTACTAGCGGGAGGCACAGATACGCAGTATTTT; CDR3aa: CASSSVLAGGTDTQYF; v_gene: TRBV7-6; d_gene: TRBD2; j_gene: TRBJ2-3; abundance: NA
CDR3nt: TGTGCCAGCAGCCAATCCAGGGACAGGGGTAACACCGGGGAGCTGTTTTTT; CDR3aa: CASSQSRDRGNTGELFF; v_gene: TRBV4-2; d_gene: TRBD1; j_gene: TRBJ2-2; abundance: once
CDR3nt: TGTGCCAGCTCACCGGTTTCCGTGGACACTGAAGCTTTCTTT; CDR3aa: CASSPVSVDTEAFF; v_gene: TRBV18; d_gene: NA; j_gene: TRBJ1-1; abundance: NA
CDR3nt: TGTGCCAGCAGCTTAGGGTTGGACAGGGGGCTTGTCCACGAGCAGTACTTC; CDR3aa: CASSLGLDRGLVHEQYF; v_gene: TRBV7-2; d_gene: TRBD1; j_gene: TRBJ2-7; abundance: NA
CDR3nt: TGTGCCAGCAGCCCCTGGGATCTAGCGGGGGTCGGTGAGCAGTTCTTC; CDR3aa: CASSPWDLAGVGEQFF; v_gene: TRBV27; d_gene: TRBD2; j_gene: TRBJ2-1; abundance: NA
CDR3nt: TGCAGCGTGGGCGAACAGCCCCAGCATTTT; CDR3aa: CSVGEQPQHF; v_gene: TRBV20-1; d_gene: NA; j_gene: TRBJ1-5; abundance: NA
CDR3nt: TGTGCCAGCAGCTTAGCGGGGGCCAGGGCGAACACTGAAGCTTTCTTT; CDR3aa: CASSLAGARANTEAFF; v_gene: TRBV7-8; d_gene: NA; j_gene: TRBJ1-1; abundance: NA
CDR3nt: TGTGCCAGCTCATCTGGACTTCTTAGGAATGGGGGCAATGAGCAGTTCTTC; CDR3aa: CASSSGLLRNGGNEQFF; v_gene: TRBV18; d_gene: NA; j_gene: TRBJ2-1; abundance: NA
CDR3nt: TGTGCCAGCACGGACAGGGGAAGCTACGAGCAGTACTTC; CDR3aa: CASTDRGSYEQYF; v_gene: TRBV27; d_gene: TRBD1; j_gene: TRBJ2-7; abundance: NA